This T cell receptor beta chain was identified in a study of blood T cells in healthy people across ages (dated by TCRdb to 2013 to 2016). In terms of the full investigation: Template switching captured roughly one uniquely barcoded TCR beta cDNA molecule per two T cells in model experiments. The study measured age-related changes in TCR beta repertoire diversity using deep sequencing normalized with unique cDNA molecular identifiers. The donors were split into four age groups: young (average approximately 16 years), middle-aged (roughly 42), aged (about 56) and long-lived (roughly 88). To avoid experimental bias, donors of different ages were distributed randomly across sequencing lanes. Using the same blood draw, the study looked at two additional independent replicas of 1 million unique cDNA reads for two donors, one aged 18 to 30 and the other aged 80 or older. Results the study describes overall, beyond this receptor: Total diversity estimates from one million sequenced T cells were considered lower bounds and underestimates. Compared with the aged group, the long-lived group had more naive CD4+ T cells, fewer expanded clones and increased TCR diversity, a pattern suggesting age selection. Observed TCR beta diversity per million T cells fell roughly linearly with age, and a significant reduction was already apparent by age around 40. Since profiling was done on bulk unsorted PBMCs, naive and antigen-experienced compartments could not be conclusively compared. Because the CMV infection status of the donors was unknown, age-related changes in expanded clonotypes may potentially have been confounded. Observed TCR beta diversity correlated strongly with the percentage of naive T cells measured by flow cytometry.

Donors were 40 or so systemically healthy Caucasian individuals from Russia aged roughly 6 to 90 years. Around 9.9 milliliters of peripheral blood were collected from each donor into EDTA-treated Vacutainer tubes. PBMCs were isolated by Ficoll-Paque density-gradient centrifugation, with at least 7 million obtained per sample. Trizol reagent was used to extract total RNA from PBMCs, with at least 5.5 micrograms per sample. For every donor, flow cytometry on a PBMC aliquot measured the percentage of naive CD45RAhigh/CD27high T cells. This clonotype was found many times. Which antigen it targets is not known. Per-nucleotide qualities are absent, and no much larger clonotype sits a single base away. Library creation used 5' RACE. Data came from an Illumina HiSeq 2500. The second PCR ran for about 6 to 12 cycles and used a J-beta primer mix along with a sample-barcoded 5' primer. Each TCR beta cDNA molecule received a unique molecular identifier from a template-switch 5' adaptor carrying 12 random nucleotides. At least 2.5 million CDR3-containing paired-end reads were obtained from each sample. First-strand cDNA synthesis was performed from all RNA using the Mint cDNA synthesis kit, with priming by a TRBC-specific oligonucleotide. Following uracil-DNA glycosylase treatment, a first 18-cycle PCR with universal primers M1SS and BC2_uni_R was performed on all cDNA. In the authors' own workflow: For normalization, 1 million high-quality reads were randomly selected from each sample, with every read carrying a distinct molecular identifier. Reads with shared molecular identifiers were discarded instead of being binned into consensus sequences. MiTCR, run with a Q25 quality threshold and the strictest error-elimination algorithm, handled CDR3 identification, clonotype clustering and error correction. A nonparametric unseen species model using Euler transformation provided a lower-bound estimate of total TCR beta diversity. The public reads were quality trimmed at Q25 with fastp and then assembled into clones with MiXCR by TCRdb, keeping productive beta chains. Rows merge per CDR3 protein into single entries with the most common DNA and genes. The V and J calls follow TCRdb's processing rather than the paper's. A total of about 2 million distinct CDR3 sequences appear in this sample, 40% to 55% of them only once. The ten largest clones take up 2.1% of the sample.

The receptor's source is a middle-aged woman in good health. The sample consisted of blood.

This receptor has the CDR3 CASSLSSGGRNEQFF. The DNA reads TGTGCCAGCAGTTTGTCTAGCGGGGGGAGGAATGAGCAGTTCTTC. The rearranged chain carries TRBV28 and TRBJ2-1; 11 central bases correspond to TRBD2. V loses 3 bases at its end and J loses 7 bases; junction bases beyond the gene matches: 5. Per the germline V gene, MDHEN is the CDR1 and SYDVKM is the CDR2. The CDR3, from cysteine to phenylalanine, totals 15 residues. Only the CDR3 DNA is retained, 45 bases long and in frame from the first base.